Listed below are T cell receptor beta chains from one sample, sequenced in a study of blood T cell repertoires in COVID-19. Sequencing used immunoSEQ multiplex PCR; TCRdb keeps in-frame clones, though not all of them. The data show 75,000 to 90,000 clones, 80% seen once. The sequenced sample consisted of peripheral blood. The receptor set was obtained from a woman aged 40 to 55 with active or convalescent COVID-19. The CDR3 runs from the conserved cysteine through the conserved F or W.

>12|TRBV28
CASSLQGGGYTF
>15|TRBV6-5
CASSYQGAREETQYF
>15|TRBV19
CASRVPRSTNYGYTF
>15|TRBV19
CASSIRTDSNQPQHF
>14|TRBV21-1
CASSKSTGAYEQYF
>15|TRBV19
CASRGGPRAYNEQFF
>15|TRBV19
CASSMARGGREKLFF
>16|TRBV4-3
CASSQVSGGRADTQYF
>16|TRBV5-1
CASSFLTGTGGFEQYF
>16|TRBV6-5
CASSYSSGGGFYEQYF
>15|TRBV10-2
CASSEPGTGRETQYF
>15|TRBV28
CASSGVQGMGSEAFF
>12|TRBV9
CASSVGGKTQYF
>14|TRBV6-5
CASSPGRDTGELFF
>12|TRBV29-1
CSVARETETQYF
>14|TRBV6-6
CASGELAGTYEQYF
>18|TRBV3-1/TRBV3-2
CASSQEGTGGRGYNEQFF
>16|TRBV28
CASRPGGSAGQETQYF
>13|TRBV19
CASSMDLGYGYTF
>13|TRBV7-2
CASSLQVDTEAFF
>16|TRBV5-1
CASSPKAGLNTGELFF
>17|TRBV4-1
CASSQDRSVSYTDTQYF
>15|TRBV28
CASSGQELAKNIQYF
>13|TRBV12-3/TRBV12-4
CASSLDRNQPQHF
>13|TRBV3-1/TRBV3-2
CASRQGAFYGYTF
>15|TRBV5-1
CASSSGLAALAEQFF
>15|TRBV28
CASSSGTATNEKLFF
>18|TRBV7-2
CASSLVMGAGAYNQPQHF